This T cell receptor (beta chain) comes out of a study of T cells in Graves' hyperthyroidism and ophthalmopathy. This clonotype was detected a few times. TCR beta CDR3 regions were amplified from RNA transcripts. The HTBI primer set was used in a first-round RT-PCR of the TCR CDR3. From the multiplex PCR reads, TCRdb called clonotypes with MiXCR, one entry per CDR3 protein. The sample consists of hundreds of thousands of distinct CDR3 sequences, roughly 13% of them appearing once. The V end was cut by 6 bases, the J end by 5 bases, with 13 bases between. The germline CDR1 and CDR2 sequences are SEHNR and FQNEAQ (reference sequence). CDR3 length equals 14 residues.

The receptor comes from a woman in her twenties or thirties with Graves' hyperthyroidism. The sequenced sample was blood. The chain carries TRBV7-9 and TRBJ1-4; D is uncertain. CDR3 nucleotides: TGTGCCAGCAGGGGGTCGGCAGAGAATGAAAAACTGTTTTTT. It is translated as CASRGSAENEKLFF.